Detailed here is one T cell receptor beta chain. As handled by the study authors: Reference gene primer amplification yielded estimated nucleated cell counts. Method: immunoSEQ multiplex PCR; TCRdb's copy keeps in-frame clones and lacks some. The V and J calls and the clone size are those of that table, but D and trimming were determined from the DNA. The sample contains 150,000 to 200,000 clones, approximately 79% of which appear only once. This sample was taken from a study of blood T cell repertoires in COVID-19. The overall study: Samples taken during acute and convalescent COVID-19 were collected in the United States, Italy and Spain. The analysed material was cDNA or gDNA that came from T cells, B-cell-depleted T cells, or PBMCs.

The CDR3 loop spans 16 amino acids. V was cut by 0 bases and J by 2 bases, with 13 bases left in between. The V gene's germline CDR1 is MNHEY and CDR2 SMNVEV (reference sequence). The source of this sequence is a woman aged 80 or older with acute or convalescent COVID-19. The chain carries TRBV27 and TRBJ1-1; D ambiguous. Material: peripheral blood. The CDR3 nucleotides are TGTGCCAGCAGTTTATCCCCGGGAGGCTTAAACACTGAAGCTTTCTTT. Translation gives CASSLSPGGLNTEAFF.